What follows are 18 T cell receptor beta chains derived from one specimen sequenced in a study of beta chain features in type 1 diabetes. The study's findings and limits: Type 1 diabetes patients showed a moderate but significant shortening of TCRB CDR3s in all four CD4+ subsets.

The authors reverse transcribed all of the isolated RNA, so sequencing captured expressed TCRB transcripts. Sequenced by immunoSEQ multiplex PCR; TCRdb stores in-frame clones only, minus some. The top ten clones hold approximately 0.016% of a sample with roughly 330,000 clones, roughly 14% of them seen once. Antigen specificity for these receptors is unknown. Sequencing was carried out using naive CD4+ T cells from blood. The source of these receptors is a woman aged 18-29 years with type 1 diabetes.

The chain combines TRBV9 with TRBJ2-5, with D possibly being TRBD1 (6 bases). Germline loops: CDR1 SGDLS, CDR2 YYNGEE. There are 15 residues in the CDR3. Trimming removed 0 bases at V and 2 bases at J, with 11 bases between. The CDR3 coding sequence is TGTGCCAGCAGCGTAGCAGGGGAGAGACAAGAGACCCAGTACTTC. It specifies CASSVAGERQETQYF.

This clone was observed a few times. The chain carries TRBV6-1 and TRBJ2-2; D ambiguous. The CDR3 totals 13 residues. Trimming pared 5 bases from V and 5 bases from J, leaving 9 bases between. CDR1 is MNHNS, CDR2 SASEGT, per germline. CDR3 DNA sequence: TGTGCCAGCAGTTCTTTCGTAACCGGGGAGCTGTTTTTT. Protein: CASSSFVTGELFF.

This clone has only a few counts. V usage is TRBV13 and J usage is TRBJ2-7; no firm D call. The V and J ends lost 4 bases and 0 bases respectively, with 10 bases between them. This CDR3 contains 14 residues. Germline assignment: CDR1 PRHDT and CDR2 FYEKMQ (reference sequence). The CDR3 loop reads CASSYRDLSYEQYF. Here the CDR3 DNA reads TGTGCCAGCAGCTACAGAGACCTCTCCTACGAGCAGTACTTC. Drawing the rest from reference TRBV13 and TRBJ2-7, the complete variable domain is AAGVIQSPRHLIKEKRETATLKCYPIPRHDTVYWYQQGPGQDPQFLISFYEKMQSDKGSIPDRFSAQQFSDYHSELNMSSLELGDSALYFCASSYRDLSYEQYFGPGTRLTVT.

This clone was seen more than once but under ten times. The V and J genes are TRBV5-1 and TRBJ1-2; 8 bases are a match to TRBD1. V lost 4 bases and J lost 5; bases outside the gene matches: 7. CDR1 is SGHRS and CDR2 is YFSETQ in the germline V gene. The CDR3 length is 14 residues. CDR3 region: CASSAGTGAYGYTF. Written as DNA, the CDR3 is TGCGCCAGCAGCGCGGGGACAGGAGCGTATGGCTACACCTTC.

The genes are TRBV28 and TRBJ2-7; the match to TRBD2 covers 9 bases. Germline lookup yields CDR1 MDHEN and CDR2 SYDVKM. The CDR3 is made up of 15 amino acids. The V gene end was trimmed by 6 bases and the J gene end by 5 bases; junction bases not matched to a gene: 11. CDR3 residues: CASRTGTSKSHEQYF. In nucleotides, the CDR3 is TGTGCCAGCAGGACCGGGACTAGCAAGTCCCACGAGCAGTACTTC.

This clone was seen a few times. The genes are TRBV15 and TRBJ1-1; weak D call: TRBD1 (5 bases). Germline V gene sequence: CDR1 LNHNV, CDR2 YYDKDF (reference sequence). Trimming left V 3 bases short and J 1 base short, with 9 bases between. The CDR3 runs to 14 residues. CDR3 in amino acids: CATSRGGTNTEAFF. Here the CDR3 DNA reads TGTGCCACCAGCAGGGGGGGGACGAACACTGAAGCTTTCTTT.

Only a few counts were recorded for this clone. The rearrangement links TRBV6-6 to TRBJ1-5; D gene unclear. V was shortened by 7 bases and J by 0 bases, with 4 bases between the two germline ends. Germline V gene lookup returns CDR1 MNHNY and CDR2 SVGAGI (reference sequence). The CDR3 has 12 residues. The CDR3 nucleotides read TGTGCCAGCACAAATAGCAATCAGCCCCAGCATTTT. As protein: CASTNSNQPQHF.

V gene TRBV21-1 combines with J gene TRBJ2-3; TRBD2, as called in the table, went unchecked against the DNA. TRBV21-1 is termed a pseudogene. The CDR3 totals 17 residues. CDR3 sequence reads: CASSPRSTSGTADTQYF. As DNA, the CDR3 is TGTGCCAGCAGCCCCCGCTCGACTAGCGGGACCGCAGATACGCAGTATTTT.

Worth noting for this clone: The sample holds other DNA sequences that translate to the same CDR3. The chain links TRBV30 to TRBJ1-5; TRBD1 matches at 8 bases. V lost 5 bases to trimming and J lost 4 bases; unmatched junction nucleotides: 4. Germline CDR1 is GTSNPN and CDR2 is SVGIG (reference sequence). The CDR3 is made up of 13 amino acids. The CDR3 nucleotides are TGTGCCTGGGGGACAGGAGGAAATCAGCCCCAGCATTTT. Translation: CAWGTGGNQPQHF.

This chain connects TRBV19 to TRBJ2-4, with TRBD1 matching 9 bases. The CDR3 is 12 amino acids. The ends lost 5 bases at V and 7 bases at J; junction bases unmatched: 0. CDR1 and CDR2 (germline): LNHDA, SQIVND (reference sequence). The CDR3 DNA sequence: TGTGCCAGTAGTGACAGGGGGAACATTCAGTACTTC. This gives the protein CASSDRGNIQYF. The variable domain in full, with the rest retrieved from reference TRBV19 and TRBJ2-4, is DGGITQSPKYLFRKEGQNVTLSCEQNLNHDAMYWYRQDPGQGLRLIYYSQIVNDFQKGDIAEGYSVSREKKESFPLTVTSAQKNPTAFYLCASSDRGNIQYFGAGTRLSVL.

The chain recombines TRBV27 with TRBJ1-2; 11 nucleotides agree with TRBD1. This CDR3 is 15 amino acids long. J lost 4 bases, V lost 5 bases, and 6 bases had no gene match. Per germline, CDR1 MNHEY and CDR2 SMNVEV (reference sequence). CDR3: CASSRGQGASYGYTF. CDR3 sequence (DNA): TGTGCCAGCAGTCGCGGACAGGGGGCGAGCTATGGCTACACCTTC.

This clone was seen a few times. V gene TRBV19 combines with J gene TRBJ2-7; D possibly corresponds to TRBD2 (6 bases). There are 15 residues in the CDR3. V lost 6 bases and J 0 bases, leaving 15 bases between the germline ends. CDR1 and CDR2 (germline): LNHDA, SQIVND (reference sequence). CDR3 sequence (DNA): TGTGCCAGTAGAGGAGGGCTAGCGAGCTCCTACGAGCAGTACTTC. Its translation: CASRGGLASSYEQYF.

There are a few counts of this clone. This chain joins TRBV18 and TRBJ2-7, with TRBD1 as a possible D gene (6 bases). Germline lookup yields CDR1 KGHSH and CDR2 LQKENI. This CDR3 is 13 amino acids long. V lost 4 bases and J lost 3, with 10 bases in between. CDR3 in amino acids: CASSRTVDYEQYF. The CDR3 bases are TGTGCCAGCTCACGGACAGTAGACTACGAGCAGTACTTC.

The chain is built from TRBV5-1 and TRBJ2-5, with 7 bases aligning to TRBD1. Trimming took 2 bases from V and 4 from J; bases not matched to a gene: 8. The V gene's germline CDR1 is SGHRS and CDR2 YFSETQ. This CDR3 has 15 amino acids. CDR3 coding DNA: TGCGCCAGCAGCTTTGGGCAGGGGGTACTAGAGACCCAGTACTTC. This translates into CASSFGQGVLETQYF. The full variable domain, with the rest looked up from reference TRBV5-1 and TRBJ2-5, is KAGVTQTPRYLIKTRGQQVTLSCSPISGHRSVSWYQQTPGQGLQFLFEYFSETQRNKGNFPGRFSGRQFSNSRSEMNVSTLELGDSALYLCASSFGQGVLETQYFGPGTRLLVL.

This clone has a handful of counts. This sequence joins TRBV9 and TRBJ2-1, with TRBD2 matching over 7 bases. Trimming cost V 1 base and J 9 bases; bases outside gene matches: 13. The CDR3 covers 16 residues. Germline V CDR1 and CDR2: SGDLS, YYNGEE. CDR3 loop: CASSVLGSGTAGEQFF. In DNA form, the CDR3 reads TGTGCCAGCAGCGTATTGGGAAGCGGGACGGCCGGTGAGCAGTTCTTC.

This clone has a handful of counts. The gene calls are TRBV30 and TRBJ1-3; D uncertain. Germline assignment: CDR1 GTSNPN and CDR2 SVGIG (reference sequence). The CDR3 spans 14 residues. Trimming stripped 0 bases from V and 2 bases from J, with 8 bases between. Here the CDR3 reads CAWSVMAAGNTIYF. CDR3 coding DNA: TGTGCCTGGAGTGTAATGGCAGCTGGAAACACCATATATTTT.

The chain is built from TRBV9 and TRBJ2-6; 7 bases match TRBD1. V was pared by 1 base and J by 0 bases, with 10 bases of the junction left unmatched. The CDR3 loop spans 19 amino acids. From germline, CDR1 is SGDLS and CDR2 YYNGEE. This CDR3 reads CASSVSLGTADSGANVLTF. The CDR3 nucleotides read TGTGCCAGCAGCGTAAGTCTGGGGACAGCGGACTCTGGGGCCAACGTCCTGACTTTC. Variable domain in full (rest from reference TRBV9 and TRBJ2-6): DSGVTQTPKHLITATGQRVTLRCSPRSGDLSVYWYQQSLDQGLQFLIQYYNGEERAKGNILERFSAQQFPDLHSELNLSSLELGDSALYFCASSVSLGTADSGANVLTFGAGSRLTVL.

The chain links TRBV10-2 to TRBJ2-5, with TRBD2 matching 9 bases. The CDR3 runs 16 residues. The V segment lost 6 bases and the J segment 4 bases; nucleotides outside the gene matches: 12. In germline, CDR1 is WSHSY, CDR2 SAAADI. The chain's CDR3 is CASSPSRSGRLETQYF. CDR3 DNA: TGCGCCAGCAGCCCCTCCAGAAGCGGGAGGTTAGAGACCCAGTACTTC.